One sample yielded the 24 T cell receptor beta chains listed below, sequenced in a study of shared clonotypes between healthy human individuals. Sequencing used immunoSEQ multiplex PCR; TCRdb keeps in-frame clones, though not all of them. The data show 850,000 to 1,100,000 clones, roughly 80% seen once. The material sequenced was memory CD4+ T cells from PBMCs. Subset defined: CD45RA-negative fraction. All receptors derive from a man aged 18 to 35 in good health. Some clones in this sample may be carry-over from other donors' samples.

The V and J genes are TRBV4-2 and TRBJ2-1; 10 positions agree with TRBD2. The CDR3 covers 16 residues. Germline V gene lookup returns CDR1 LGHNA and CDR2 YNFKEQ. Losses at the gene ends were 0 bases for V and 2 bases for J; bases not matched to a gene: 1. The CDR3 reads CASSQDGTSAYNEQFF. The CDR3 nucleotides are TGTGCCAGCAGCCAAGATGGGACTAGCGCCTACAATGAGCAGTTCTTC.

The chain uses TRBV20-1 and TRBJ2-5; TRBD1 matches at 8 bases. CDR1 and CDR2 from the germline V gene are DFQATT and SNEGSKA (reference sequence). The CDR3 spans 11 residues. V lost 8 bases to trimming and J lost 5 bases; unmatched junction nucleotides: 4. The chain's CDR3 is CSPGQGETQYF. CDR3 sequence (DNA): TGCAGTCCCGGACAGGGTGAGACCCAGTACTTC.

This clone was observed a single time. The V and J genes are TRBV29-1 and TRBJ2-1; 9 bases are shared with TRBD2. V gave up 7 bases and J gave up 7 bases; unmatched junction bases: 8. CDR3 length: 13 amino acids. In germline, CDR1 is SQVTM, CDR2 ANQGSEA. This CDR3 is CSAMAGGLNEQFF. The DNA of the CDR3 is TGCAGCGCGATGGCGGGAGGGCTTAATGAGCAGTTCTTC.

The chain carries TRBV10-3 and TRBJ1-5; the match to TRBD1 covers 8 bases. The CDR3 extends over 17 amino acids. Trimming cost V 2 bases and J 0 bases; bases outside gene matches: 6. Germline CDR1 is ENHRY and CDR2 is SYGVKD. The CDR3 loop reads CAISEGGDRYSNQPQHF. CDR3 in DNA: TGTGCCATCAGTGAGGGTGGGGACAGGTATAGCAATCAGCCCCAGCATTTT.

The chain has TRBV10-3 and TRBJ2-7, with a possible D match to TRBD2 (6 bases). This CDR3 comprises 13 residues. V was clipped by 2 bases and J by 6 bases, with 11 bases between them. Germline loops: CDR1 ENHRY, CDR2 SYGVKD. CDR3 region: CAISEEVGGEQYF. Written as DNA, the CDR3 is TGTGCCATCAGTGAGGAGGTGGGGGGCGAGCAGTACTTC.

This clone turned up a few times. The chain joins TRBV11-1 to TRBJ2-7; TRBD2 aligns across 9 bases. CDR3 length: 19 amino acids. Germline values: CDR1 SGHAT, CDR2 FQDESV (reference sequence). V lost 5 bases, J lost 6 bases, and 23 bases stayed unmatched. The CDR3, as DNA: TGTGCCAGCAGCCAAGACCTCCTGCTTGGGAAGCGGGAGGATCGCGAGCAGTACTTC. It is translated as CASSQDLLLGKREDREQYF.

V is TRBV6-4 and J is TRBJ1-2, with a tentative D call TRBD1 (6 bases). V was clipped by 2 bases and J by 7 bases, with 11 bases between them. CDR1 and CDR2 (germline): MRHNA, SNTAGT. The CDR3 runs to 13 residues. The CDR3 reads CASSDRGFGGYTF. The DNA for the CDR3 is TGTGCCAGCAGTGACAGGGGGTTCGGTGGCTACACCTTC.

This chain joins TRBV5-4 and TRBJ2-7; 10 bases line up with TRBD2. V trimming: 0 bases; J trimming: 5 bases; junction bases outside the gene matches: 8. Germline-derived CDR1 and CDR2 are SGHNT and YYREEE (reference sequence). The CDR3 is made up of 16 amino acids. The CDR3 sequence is CASSLGAASGSNEQYF. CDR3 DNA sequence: TGTGCCAGCAGCTTGGGTGCGGCTAGCGGGAGTAACGAGCAGTACTTC.

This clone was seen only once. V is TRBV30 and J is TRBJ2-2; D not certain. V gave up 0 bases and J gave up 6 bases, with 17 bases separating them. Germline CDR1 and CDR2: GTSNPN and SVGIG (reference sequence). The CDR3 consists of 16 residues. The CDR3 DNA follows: TGTGCCTGGAGTGTACAGAGGTCCGGGTATCCCGGGGAGCTGTTTTTT. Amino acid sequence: CAWSVQRSGYPGELFF.

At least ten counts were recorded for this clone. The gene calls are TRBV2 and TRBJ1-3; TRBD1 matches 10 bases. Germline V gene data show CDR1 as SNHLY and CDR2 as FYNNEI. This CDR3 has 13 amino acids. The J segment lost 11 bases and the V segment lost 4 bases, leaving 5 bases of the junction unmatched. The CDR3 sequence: CASSADRGYAIYF. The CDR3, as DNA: TGTGCCAGCAGTGCGGACAGGGGGTACGCCATATATTTT. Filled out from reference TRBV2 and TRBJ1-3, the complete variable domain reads EPEVTQTPSHQVTQMGQEVILRCVPISNHLYFYWYRQILGQKVEFLVSFYNNEISEKSEIFDDQFSVERPDGSNFTLKIRSTKLEDSAMYFCASSADRGYAIYFGEGSWLTVV.

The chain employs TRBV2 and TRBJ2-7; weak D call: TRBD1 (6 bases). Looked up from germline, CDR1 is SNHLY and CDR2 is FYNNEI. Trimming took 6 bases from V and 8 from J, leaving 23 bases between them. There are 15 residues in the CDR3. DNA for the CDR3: TGTGCCAGCAGCCTGGGGACCCAGGGCGGACAGAAGCAGTACTTC. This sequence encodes CASSLGTQGGQKQYF.

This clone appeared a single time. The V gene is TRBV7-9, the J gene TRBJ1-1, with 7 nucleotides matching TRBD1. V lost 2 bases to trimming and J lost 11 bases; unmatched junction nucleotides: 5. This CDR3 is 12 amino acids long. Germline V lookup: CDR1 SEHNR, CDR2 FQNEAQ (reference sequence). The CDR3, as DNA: TGTGCCAGCAGCTTAACCAGGGGGTCGGCTTTCTTT. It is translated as CASSLTRGSAFF.

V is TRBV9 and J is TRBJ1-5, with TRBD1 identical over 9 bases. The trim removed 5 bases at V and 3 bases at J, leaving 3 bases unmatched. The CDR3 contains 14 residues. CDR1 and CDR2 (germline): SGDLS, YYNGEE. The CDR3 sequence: CASSRDRANQPQHF. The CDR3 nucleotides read TGTGCCAGCAGTCGGGACAGGGCCAATCAGCCCCAGCATTTT.

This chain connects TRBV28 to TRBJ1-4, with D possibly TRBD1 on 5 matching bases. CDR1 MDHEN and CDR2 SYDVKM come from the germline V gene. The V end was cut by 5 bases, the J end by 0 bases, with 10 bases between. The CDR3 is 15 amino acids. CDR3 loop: CASSRGFPTNEKLFF. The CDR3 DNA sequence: TGTGCCAGCAGTAGGGGATTCCCAACTAATGAAAAACTGTTTTTT.

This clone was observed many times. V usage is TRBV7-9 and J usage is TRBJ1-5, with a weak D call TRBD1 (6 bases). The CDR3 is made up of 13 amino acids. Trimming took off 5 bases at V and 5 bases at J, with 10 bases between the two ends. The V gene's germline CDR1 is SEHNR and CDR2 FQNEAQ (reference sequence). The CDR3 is CASSQGLYQPQHF. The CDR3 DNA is TGTGCCAGCAGCCAGGGGCTCTATCAGCCCCAGCATTTT.

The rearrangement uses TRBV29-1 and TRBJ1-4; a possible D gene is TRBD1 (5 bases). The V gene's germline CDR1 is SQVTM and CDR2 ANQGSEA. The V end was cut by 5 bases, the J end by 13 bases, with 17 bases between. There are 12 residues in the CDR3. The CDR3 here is CSVHSVGGRLFF. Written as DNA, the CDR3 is TGCAGCGTTCATTCCGTCGGGGGGAGACTGTTTTTT.

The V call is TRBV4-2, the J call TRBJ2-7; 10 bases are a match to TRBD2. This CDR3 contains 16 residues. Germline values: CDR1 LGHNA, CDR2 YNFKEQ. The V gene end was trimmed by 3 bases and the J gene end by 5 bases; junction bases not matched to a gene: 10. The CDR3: CASSQRQLAGRDEQYF. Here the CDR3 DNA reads TGTGCCAGCAGCCAGCGACAACTAGCGGGAAGGGACGAGCAGTACTTC.

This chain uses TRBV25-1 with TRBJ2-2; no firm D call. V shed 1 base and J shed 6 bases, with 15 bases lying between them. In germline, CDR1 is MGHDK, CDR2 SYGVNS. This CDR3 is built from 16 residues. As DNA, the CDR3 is TGTGCCAGCAGTGAATCCCGAATTACCCGGGCCGGGGAGCTGTTTTTT. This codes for CASSESRITRAGELFF.

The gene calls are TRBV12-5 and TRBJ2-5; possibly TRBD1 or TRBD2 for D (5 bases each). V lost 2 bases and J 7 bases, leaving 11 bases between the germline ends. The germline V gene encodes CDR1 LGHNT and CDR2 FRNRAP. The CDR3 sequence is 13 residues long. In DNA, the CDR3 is TGTGCTAGTGGTTTGAGAGGGGAGAGGACCCAGTACTTC. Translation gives CASGLRGERTQYF.

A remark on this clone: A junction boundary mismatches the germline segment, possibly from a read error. CDR3 DNA sequence: TGTGCCATCAGTTTAGAGTTGGGGGACGGTAATCAGCCCCAGCATTTT. Translating it yields CAISLELGDGNQPQHF. The chain joins TRBV28 to TRBJ1-5; D perhaps matches TRBD1 (5 bases). Germline V gene lookup returns CDR1 MDHEN and CDR2 SYDVKM. This CDR3 comprises 16 residues.

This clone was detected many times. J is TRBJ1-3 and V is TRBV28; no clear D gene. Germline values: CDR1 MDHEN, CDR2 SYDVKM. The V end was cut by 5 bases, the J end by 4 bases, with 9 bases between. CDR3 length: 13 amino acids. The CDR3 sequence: CASSLPTGNTIYF. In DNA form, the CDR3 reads TGTGCCAGCAGTCTCCCGACAGGAAACACCATATATTTT.

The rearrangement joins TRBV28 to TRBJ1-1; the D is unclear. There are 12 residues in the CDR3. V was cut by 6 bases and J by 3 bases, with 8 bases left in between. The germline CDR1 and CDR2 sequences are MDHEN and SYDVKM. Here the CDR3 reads CASRLGYTEAFF. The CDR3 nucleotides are TGTGCCAGCAGACTAGGGTACACTGAAGCTTTCTTT.

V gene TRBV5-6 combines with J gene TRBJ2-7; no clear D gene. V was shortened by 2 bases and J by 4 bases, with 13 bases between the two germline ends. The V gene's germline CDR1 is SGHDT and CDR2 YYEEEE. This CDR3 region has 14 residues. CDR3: CASSFNAGIYEQYF. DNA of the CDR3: TGTGCCAGCAGCTTTAATGCCGGAATATACGAGCAGTACTTC.

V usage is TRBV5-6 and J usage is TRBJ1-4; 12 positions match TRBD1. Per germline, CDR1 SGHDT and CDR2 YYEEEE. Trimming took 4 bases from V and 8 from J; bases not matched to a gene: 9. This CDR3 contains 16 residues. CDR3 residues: CASSRGQGAREEKLFF. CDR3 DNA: TGTGCCAGCAGCCGGGGACAGGGGGCGCGAGAAGAAAAACTGTTTTTT.